These 11 T cell receptor beta chains were sequenced from one sample in a study of response to subunit inactivated influenza vaccine. Each CDR3 protein is one row after TCRdb ran MiXCR on the RT-PCR reads. The sample lists about 500,000 distinct CDR3 sequences, approximately 13% occurring once. The sample here was PBMCs from blood, taken roughly 48 days after vaccination. The receptor source for this set is a man in his fifties who received an inactivated influenza vaccine.

Here the CDR3 reads CSARGASGETQYF. The CDR3, as DNA: TGCAGTGCTAGAGGGGCTAGCGGGGAGACCCAGTACTTC. The chain links TRBV20-1 to TRBJ2-5; TRBD2 matches at 8 bases. The CDR3 is 13 residues long. Unmatched junction bases numbered 3, after V lost 1 base and J lost 5 bases. Germline CDR1 DFQATT, CDR2 SNEGSKA (reference sequence).

This sequence joins TRBV5-1 and TRBJ2-7; 11 bases map to TRBD1. CDR1 SGHRS and CDR2 YFSETQ come from the germline V gene. V lost 4 bases and J lost 2; bases outside the gene matches: 5. The CDR3 length is 15 residues. The CDR3 bases are TGCGCCAGCAGCCAACAGGGACAGGGGGCCTACGAGCAGTACTTC. Translation: CASSQQGQGAYEQYF.

The rearrangement uses TRBV29-1 and TRBJ1-1, with D tentatively TRBD1 (6 bases). The germline CDR1 and CDR2 sequences are SQVTM and ANQGSEA. The V end was cut by 6 bases, the J end by 0 bases, with 17 bases between. The CDR3 consists of 15 residues. As DNA, the CDR3 is TGCAGCGTCTACGCGGACAGCCTCCTGAACACTGAAGCTTTCTTT. Translation: CSVYADSLLNTEAFF.

This clonotype occurred many times. The chain links TRBV5-1 to TRBJ1-2; 9 bases line up with TRBD1. The V gene end was trimmed by 1 base and the J gene end by 4 bases; junction bases not matched to a gene: 5. The CDR3 is made up of 15 amino acids. Germline lookup yields CDR1 SGHRS and CDR2 YFSETQ. The CDR3 here is CASSLSGTGIYGYTF. CDR3 nucleotide sequence: TGCGCCAGCAGCTTGAGCGGGACAGGGATCTATGGCTACACCTTC.

This clonotype was seen repeatedly, ten times or more. The chain employs TRBV5-6 and TRBJ2-1; D assignment may be TRBD1 or TRBD2 (7 bases each). The V end was cut by 4 bases, the J end by 10 bases, with 15 bases between. CDR1 and CDR2 from the germline V gene are SGHDT and YYEEEE. The CDR3 runs 13 residues. The CDR3 coding sequence is TGTGCCAGCAGCGGGGGAGGGGGCGGCGAGCAGTTCTTC. It specifies CASSGGGGGEQFF. Full variable domain (rest looked up from reference TRBV5-6 and TRBJ2-1): DAGVTQSPTHLIKTRGQQVTLRCSPKSGHDTVSWYQQALGQGPQFIFQYYEEEERQRGNFPDRFSGHQFPNYSSELNVNALLLGDSALYLCASSGGGGGEQFFGPGTRLTVL.

This clonotype was picked up a small number of times. This chain links TRBV6-1 with TRBJ2-1; 12 bases align to TRBD2. The CDR3 runs to 15 residues. Looked up from germline, CDR1 is MNHNS and CDR2 is SASEGT. The J segment lost 2 bases and the V segment lost 7 bases, leaving 3 bases of the junction unmatched. The CDR3 spells CASTLAGGPYNEQFF. The CDR3, as DNA: TGTGCCAGCACCCTAGCGGGAGGGCCCTACAATGAGCAGTTCTTC.

The chain carries TRBV20-1 and TRBJ2-1; 7 bases match TRBD1. The trim removed 1 base at V and 3 bases at J, leaving 6 bases unmatched. Per the germline V gene, CDR1 is DFQATT and CDR2 is SNEGSKA (reference sequence). The CDR3 length is 15 residues. The CDR3 nucleotides read TGCAGTGCTAGAGTATCACAGGGGTTCTACAATGAGCAGTTCTTC. Protein: CSARVSQGFYNEQFF.

This clonotype was detected many times. V is TRBV5-1 and J is TRBJ2-1; possibly TRBD1 or TRBD2 for D (6 bases each). From germline, CDR1 is SGHRS and CDR2 YFSETQ. CDR3 size: 14 residues. Trimming took 1 base from V and 9 from J, leaving 14 bases between them. CDR3 in DNA: TGCGCCAGCAGCTTGAGAGGGGGGACTCGTGAGCAGTTCTTC. It codes for CASSLRGGTREQFF.

This chain uses TRBV28 with TRBJ2-7, with 14 nucleotides matching TRBD2. Trimming took 2 bases from V and 4 from J; bases not matched to a gene: 7. The CDR3 extends over 17 amino acids. Germline lookup yields CDR1 MDHEN and CDR2 SYDVKM. The CDR3 spells CASSLPLGTSGRYEQYF. The CDR3 nucleotides are TGTGCCAGCAGTTTACCCCTGGGGACTAGCGGGAGATACGAGCAGTACTTC.

This chain connects TRBV11-2 to TRBJ2-7, with D tentatively TRBD2 (6 bases). Looked up from germline, CDR1 is SGHAT and CDR2 is FQNNGV. There are 13 residues in the CDR3. V was cut by 4 bases and J by 4 bases, with 11 bases left in between. CDR3 amino acids: CASSWGELYEQYF. The CDR3 DNA sequence: TGTGCCAGCAGCTGGGGGGAACTATACGAGCAGTACTTC.

The chain combines TRBV20-1 with TRBJ2-7; D unresolved. The CDR3 sequence is 12 residues long. Germline CDR1 reads DFQATT; CDR2 reads SNEGSKA (reference sequence). V was shortened by 6 bases and J by 6 bases, with 15 bases between the two germline ends. DNA for the CDR3: TGCAGTGCGCAACGTCAGTCCCTCGAGCAGTACTTC. This encodes CSAQRQSLEQYF.